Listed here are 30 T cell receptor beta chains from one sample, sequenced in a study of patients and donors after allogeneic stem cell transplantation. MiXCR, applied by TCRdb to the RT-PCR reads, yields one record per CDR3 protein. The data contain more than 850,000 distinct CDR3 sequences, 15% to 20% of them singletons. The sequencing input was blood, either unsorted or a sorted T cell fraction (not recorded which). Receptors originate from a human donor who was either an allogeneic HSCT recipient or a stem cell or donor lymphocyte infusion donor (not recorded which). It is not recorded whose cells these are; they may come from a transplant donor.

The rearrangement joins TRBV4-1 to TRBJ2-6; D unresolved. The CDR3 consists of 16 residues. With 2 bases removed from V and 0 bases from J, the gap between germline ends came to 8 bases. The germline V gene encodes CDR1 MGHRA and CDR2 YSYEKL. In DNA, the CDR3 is TGCGCCAGCAGCCAAACGAGGAGCTCTGGGGCCAACGTCCTGACTTTC. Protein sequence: CASSQTRSSGANVLTF.

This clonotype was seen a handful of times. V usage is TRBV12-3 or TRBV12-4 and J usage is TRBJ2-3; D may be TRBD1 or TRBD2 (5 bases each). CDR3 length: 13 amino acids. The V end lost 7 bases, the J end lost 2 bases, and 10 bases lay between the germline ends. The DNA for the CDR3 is TGTGCCAGCACCCGGGACCACACAGATACGCAGTATTTT. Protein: CASTRDHTDTQYF.

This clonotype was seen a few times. The CDR3 spells CASSLDRAYTGELFF. The CDR3 DNA is TGTGCCAGCAGCCTGGACAGGGCCTACACCGGGGAGCTGTTTTTT. The chain links TRBV7-2 to TRBJ2-2; 8 bases fit TRBD1. Trimming cost V 5 bases and J 3 bases; bases outside gene matches: 5. Germline V gene lookup returns CDR1 SGHTA and CDR2 FQGNSA. CDR3 length equals 15 residues.

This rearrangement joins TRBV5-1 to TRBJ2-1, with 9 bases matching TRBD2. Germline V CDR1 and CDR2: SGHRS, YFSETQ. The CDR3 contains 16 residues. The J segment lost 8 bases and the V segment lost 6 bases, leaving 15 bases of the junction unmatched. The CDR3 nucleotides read TGCGCCAGCACCACTCGGGGGGGACTAGCCCAGCATGAGCAGTTCTTC. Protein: CASTTRGGLAQHEQFF.

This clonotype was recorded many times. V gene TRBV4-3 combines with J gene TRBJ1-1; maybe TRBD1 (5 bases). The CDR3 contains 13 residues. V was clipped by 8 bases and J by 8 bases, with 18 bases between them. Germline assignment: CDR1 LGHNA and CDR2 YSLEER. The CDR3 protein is CASAVGGYGEAFF. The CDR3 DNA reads TGCGCCAGCGCCGTCGGGGGGTATGGGGAAGCTTTCTTT.

The CDR3 sequence: CASSLAVAGFEKLFF. Written as DNA, the CDR3 is TGTGCCAGCAGCTTAGCGGTAGCAGGCTTCGAAAAACTGTTTTTT. The chain is built from TRBV7-6 and TRBJ1-4; D is uncertain. V was shortened by 0 bases and J by 8 bases, with 13 bases between the two germline ends. The CDR3 covers 15 residues. The germline V gene encodes CDR1 SGHVS and CDR2 FNYEAQ.

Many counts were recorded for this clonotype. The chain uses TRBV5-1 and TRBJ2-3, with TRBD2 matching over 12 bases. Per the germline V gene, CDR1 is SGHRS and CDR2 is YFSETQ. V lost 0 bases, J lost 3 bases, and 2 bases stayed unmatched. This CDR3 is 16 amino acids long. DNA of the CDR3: TGCGCCAGCAGCTTGGGACTAGCGGGAGTTACAGATACGCAGTATTTT. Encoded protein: CASSLGLAGVTDTQYF.

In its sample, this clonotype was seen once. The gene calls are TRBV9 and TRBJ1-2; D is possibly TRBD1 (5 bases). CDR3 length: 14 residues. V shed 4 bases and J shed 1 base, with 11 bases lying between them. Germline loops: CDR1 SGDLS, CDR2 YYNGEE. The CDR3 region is CASSPRQINYGYTF. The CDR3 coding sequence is TGTGCCAGCAGCCCTCGACAGATTAACTATGGCTACACCTTC.

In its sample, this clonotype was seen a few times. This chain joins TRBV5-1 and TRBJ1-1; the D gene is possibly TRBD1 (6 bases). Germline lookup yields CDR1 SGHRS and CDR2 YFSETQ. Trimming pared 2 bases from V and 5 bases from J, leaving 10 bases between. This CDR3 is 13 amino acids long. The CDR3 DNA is TGCGCCAGCAGCTTACAGGGTCAGACTGAAGCTTTCTTT. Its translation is CASSLQGQTEAFF.

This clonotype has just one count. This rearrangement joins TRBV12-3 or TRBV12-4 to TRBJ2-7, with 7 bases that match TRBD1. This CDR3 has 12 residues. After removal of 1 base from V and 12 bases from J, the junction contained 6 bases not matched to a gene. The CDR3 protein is CASSLVGTAMYF. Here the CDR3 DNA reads TGTGCCAGCAGTTTAGTTGGGACAGCGATGTACTTC.

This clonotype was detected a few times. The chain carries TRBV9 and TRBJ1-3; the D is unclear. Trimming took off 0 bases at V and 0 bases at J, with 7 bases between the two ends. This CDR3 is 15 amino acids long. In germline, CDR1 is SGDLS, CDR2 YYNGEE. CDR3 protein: CASSVGTNSGNTIYF. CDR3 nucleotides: TGTGCCAGCAGCGTAGGGACCAACTCTGGAAACACCATATATTTT.

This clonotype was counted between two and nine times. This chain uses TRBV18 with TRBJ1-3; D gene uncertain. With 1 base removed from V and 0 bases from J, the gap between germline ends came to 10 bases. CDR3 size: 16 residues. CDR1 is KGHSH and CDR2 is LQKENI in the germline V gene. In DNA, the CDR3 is TGTGCCAGCTCACCACGGGAACAGAGCTCTGGAAACACCATATATTTT. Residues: CASSPREQSSGNTIYF.

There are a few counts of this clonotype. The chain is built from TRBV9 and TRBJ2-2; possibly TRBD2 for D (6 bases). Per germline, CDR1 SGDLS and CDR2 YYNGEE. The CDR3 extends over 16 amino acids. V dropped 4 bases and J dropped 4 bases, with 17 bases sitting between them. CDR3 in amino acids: CASSPRGLGGTGELFF. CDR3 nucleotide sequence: TGTGCCAGCAGCCCACGGGGGTTGGGTGGCACCGGGGAGCTGTTTTTT. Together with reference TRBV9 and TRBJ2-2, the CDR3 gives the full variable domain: DSGVTQTPKHLITATGQRVTLRCSPRSGDLSVYWYQQSLDQGLQFLIQYYNGEERAKGNILERFSAQQFPDLHSELNLSSLELGDSALYFCASSPRGLGGTGELFFGEGSRLTVL.

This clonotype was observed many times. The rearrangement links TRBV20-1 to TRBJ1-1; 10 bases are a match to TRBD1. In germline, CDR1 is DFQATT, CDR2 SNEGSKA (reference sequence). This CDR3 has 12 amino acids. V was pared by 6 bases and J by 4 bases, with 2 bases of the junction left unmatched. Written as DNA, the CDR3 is TGCAGTGCGAGGGACAGGGGCACTGAAGCTTTCTTT. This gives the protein CSARDRGTEAFF.

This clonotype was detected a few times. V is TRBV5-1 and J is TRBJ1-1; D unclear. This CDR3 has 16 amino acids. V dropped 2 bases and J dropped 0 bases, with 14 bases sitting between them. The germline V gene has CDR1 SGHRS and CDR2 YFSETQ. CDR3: CASSFATTPMNTEAFF. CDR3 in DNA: TGCGCCAGCAGCTTCGCCACTACACCAATGAACACTGAAGCTTTCTTT.

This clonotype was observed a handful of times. CDR3 loop: CSASEVSGGAQPQHF. CDR3 DNA sequence: TGCAGTGCTAGTGAAGTATCGGGAGGGGCACAGCCCCAGCATTTT. The chain couples TRBV20-1 to TRBJ1-5; perhaps TRBD1 as D (5 bases). CDR3 length equals 15 residues. Trimming removed 3 bases at V and 7 bases at J, with 19 bases between. Germline V gene lookup returns CDR1 DFQATT and CDR2 SNEGSKA (reference sequence).

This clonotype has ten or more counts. CDR3 DNA: TGTGCCTGGAGTGTCAGATCAGAAGCTTTCTTT. Amino acid sequence: CAWSVRSEAFF. The rearrangement links TRBV30 to TRBJ1-1, with D unclear. V lost 0 bases to trimming and J lost 8 bases, with 7 bases between them. Germline V gives CDR1 GTSNPN, CDR2 SVGIG (reference sequence). The CDR3 covers 11 residues.

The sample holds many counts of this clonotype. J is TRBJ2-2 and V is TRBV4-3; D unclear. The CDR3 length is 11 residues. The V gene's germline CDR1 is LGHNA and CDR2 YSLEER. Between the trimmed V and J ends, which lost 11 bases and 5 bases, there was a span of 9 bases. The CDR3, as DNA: TGCGCCGGCCGACAAACCGGGGAGCTGTTTTTT. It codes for CAGRQTGELFF.

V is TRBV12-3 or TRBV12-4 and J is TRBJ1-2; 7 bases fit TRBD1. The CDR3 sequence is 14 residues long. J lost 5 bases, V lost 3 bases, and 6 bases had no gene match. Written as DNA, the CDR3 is TGTGCCAGCAGTTTTTGGGGGACAGATTATGGCTACACCTTC. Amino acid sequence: CASSFWGTDYGYTF.

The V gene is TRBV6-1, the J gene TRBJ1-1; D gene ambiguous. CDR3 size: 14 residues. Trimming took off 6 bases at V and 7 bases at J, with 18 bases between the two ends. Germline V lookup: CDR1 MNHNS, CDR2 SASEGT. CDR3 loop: CASRNTALANEAFF. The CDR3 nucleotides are TGTGCCAGCAGAAATACCGCCCTAGCGAATGAAGCTTTCTTT.

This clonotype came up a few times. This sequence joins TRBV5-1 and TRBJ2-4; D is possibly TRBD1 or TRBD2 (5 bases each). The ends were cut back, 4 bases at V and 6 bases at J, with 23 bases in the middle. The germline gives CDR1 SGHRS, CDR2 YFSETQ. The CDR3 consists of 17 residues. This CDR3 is CASSPGRGTPGGNIQYF. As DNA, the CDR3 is TGCGCCAGCAGCCCAGGAAGAGGGACCCCCGGTGGAAACATTCAGTACTTC.

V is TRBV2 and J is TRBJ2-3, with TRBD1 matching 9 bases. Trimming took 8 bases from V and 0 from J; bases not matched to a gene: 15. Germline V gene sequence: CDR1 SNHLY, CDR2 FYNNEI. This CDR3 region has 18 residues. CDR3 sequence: CASGVTYYRGPSTDTQYF. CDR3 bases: TGTGCCAGCGGAGTAACCTACTACAGGGGGCCTAGCACAGATACGCAGTATTTT.

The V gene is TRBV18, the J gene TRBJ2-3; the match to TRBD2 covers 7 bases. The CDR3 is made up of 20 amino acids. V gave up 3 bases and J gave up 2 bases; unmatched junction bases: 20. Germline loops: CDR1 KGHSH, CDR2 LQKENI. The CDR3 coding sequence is TGTGCCAGCTCACCGCCTCTAGCGGACCAGCAGAACCTTTACACAGATACGCAGTATTTT. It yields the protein CASSPPLADQQNLYTDTQYF. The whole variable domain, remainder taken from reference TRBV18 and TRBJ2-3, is NAGVMQNPRHLVRRRGQEARLRCSPMKGHSHVYWYRQLPEEGLKFMVYLQKENIIDESGMPKERFSAEFPKEGPSILRIQQVVRGDSAAYFCASSPPLADQQNLYTDTQYFGPGTRLTVL.

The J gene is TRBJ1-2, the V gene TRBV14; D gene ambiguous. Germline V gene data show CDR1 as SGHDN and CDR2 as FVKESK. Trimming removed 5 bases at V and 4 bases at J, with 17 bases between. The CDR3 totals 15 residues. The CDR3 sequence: CASSFLGGQSYGYTF. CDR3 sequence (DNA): TGTGCCAGCAGCTTCTTGGGAGGGCAGTCCTATGGCTACACCTTC.

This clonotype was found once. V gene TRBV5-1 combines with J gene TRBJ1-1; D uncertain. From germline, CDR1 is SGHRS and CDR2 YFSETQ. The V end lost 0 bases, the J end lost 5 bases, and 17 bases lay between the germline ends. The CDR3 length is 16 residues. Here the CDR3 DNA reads TGCGCCAGCAGCTTGGGGCAGGCGCGAACCGGTACTGAAGCTTTCTTT. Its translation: CASSLGQARTGTEAFF.

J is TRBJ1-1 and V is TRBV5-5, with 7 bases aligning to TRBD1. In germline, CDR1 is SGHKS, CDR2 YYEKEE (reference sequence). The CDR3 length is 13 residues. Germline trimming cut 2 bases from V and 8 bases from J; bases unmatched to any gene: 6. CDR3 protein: CASSFAGTEEAFF. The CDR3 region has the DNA TGTGCCAGCAGCTTCGCCGGGACAGAGGAAGCTTTCTTT.

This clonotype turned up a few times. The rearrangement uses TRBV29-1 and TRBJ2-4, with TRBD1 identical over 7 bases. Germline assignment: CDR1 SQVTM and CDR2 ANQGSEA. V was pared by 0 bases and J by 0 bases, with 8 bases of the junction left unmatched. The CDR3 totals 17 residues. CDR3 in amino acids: CSVEDPGQALAKNIQYF. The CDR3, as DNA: TGCAGCGTTGAAGACCCAGGACAGGCCCTAGCCAAAAACATTCAGTACTTC.

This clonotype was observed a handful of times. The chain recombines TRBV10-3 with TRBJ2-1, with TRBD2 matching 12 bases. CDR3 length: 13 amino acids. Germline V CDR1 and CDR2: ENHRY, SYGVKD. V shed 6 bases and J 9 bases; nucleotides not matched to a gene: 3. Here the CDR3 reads CAISLLAGGEQFF. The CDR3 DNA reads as TGTGCCATCAGCCTACTAGCGGGAGGTGAGCAGTTCTTC.

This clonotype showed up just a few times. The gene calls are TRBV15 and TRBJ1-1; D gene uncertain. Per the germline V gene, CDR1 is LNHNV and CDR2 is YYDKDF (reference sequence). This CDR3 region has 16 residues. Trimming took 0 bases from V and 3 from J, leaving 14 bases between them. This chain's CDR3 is CATSRDRIPGYTEAFF. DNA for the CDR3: TGTGCCACCAGCAGAGATCGGATCCCCGGGTACACTGAAGCTTTCTTT.

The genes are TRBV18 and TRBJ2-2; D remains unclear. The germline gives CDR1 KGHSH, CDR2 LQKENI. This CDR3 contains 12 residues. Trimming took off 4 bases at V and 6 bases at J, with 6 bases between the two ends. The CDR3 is CASSRPAGELFF. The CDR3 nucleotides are TGTGCCAGCTCACGCCCGGCCGGGGAGCTGTTTTTT.